These 10 T cell receptor beta chains originate from one sample sequenced in a study of OX40 agonist ivuxolimab in advanced cancers. Repertoires were generated with immunoSEQ multiplex PCR, while TCRdb's copy carries only in-frame clones and drops some. This table holds roughly 35,000 clones, roughly 80% found once. The source material was CD4+ or CD8+ T cells sorted from blood, sampled in a trial of the OX40 agonist ivuxolimab. The receptors were gathered from an adult with an advanced solid tumor such as melanoma, head and neck, liver or kidney cancer.

The chain joins TRBV18 to TRBJ1-6; 8 bases fit TRBD1. The ends lost 4 bases at V and 6 bases at J; junction bases unmatched: 2. From germline, CDR1 is KGHSH and CDR2 LQKENI. The CDR3 sequence is 14 residues long. The CDR3 spells CASSRQGSNSPLHF. The CDR3 DNA sequence: TGTGCCAGCTCACGACAGGGGAGTAATTCACCCCTCCACTTT.

V gene TRBV18 combines with J gene TRBJ1-1, with a tentative D call TRBD1 (5 bases). The CDR3 consists of 15 residues. Between the trimmed V and J ends, which lost 2 bases and 0 bases, there was a span of 10 bases. Germline loops: CDR1 KGHSH, CDR2 LQKENI. The DNA for the CDR3 is TGTGCCAGCTCACCAAAAGGCAGGGTGAACACTGAAGCTTTCTTT. This translates into CASSPKGRVNTEAFF.

V gene TRBV7-2 combines with J gene TRBJ1-1; 9 bases are a match to TRBD1. Germline lookup yields CDR1 SGHTA and CDR2 FQGNSA. CDR3 length equals 16 residues. The J segment lost 5 bases and the V segment lost 0 bases, leaving 7 bases of the junction unmatched. CDR3 loop: CASSLAHTGGWTEAFF. DNA for the CDR3: TGTGCCAGCAGCTTAGCCCACACAGGGGGCTGGACTGAAGCTTTCTTT.

This clone was seen only a few times. The genes are TRBV7-8 and TRBJ2-6, with 7 bases lining up with TRBD2. J was trimmed by 2 bases and V by 4 bases; bases with no gene match: 8. This CDR3 comprises 17 residues. Germline loops: CDR1 SGHVS, CDR2 FQNEAQ. The CDR3, as DNA: TGTGCCAGCAGCTCCCCGGATGGGGGGGCTGGGGCCAACGTCCTGACTTTC. Residues: CASSSPDGGAGANVLTF. Complete variable domain (other parts from reference TRBV7-8 and TRBJ2-6): GAGVSQSPRYKVAKRGQDVALRCDPISGHVSLFWYQQALGQGPEFLTYFQNEAQLDKSGLPSDRFFAERPEGSVSTLKIQRTQQEDSAVYLCASSSPDGGAGANVLTFGAGSRLTVL.

In its sample, this clone was seen a few times. The V and J genes are TRBV6-6 and TRBJ2-5; unclear D gene. Per the germline V gene, CDR1 is MNHNY and CDR2 is SVGAGI (reference sequence). The CDR3 is 12 residues long. V was trimmed by 4 bases and J by 1 base, leaving 4 bases between them. CDR3 DNA sequence: TGTGCCAGCAGTTCCAGCCAAGAGACCCAGTACTTC. Its translation: CASSSSQETQYF.

The chain recombines TRBV4-1 with TRBJ2-7; 10 bases agree with TRBD2. Trimming removed 0 bases from V and 3 bases from J; junction bases left unmatched: 2. This CDR3 spans 15 amino acids. CDR1 MGHRA and CDR2 YSYEKL come from the germline V gene. Here the CDR3 reads CASSQETSGNYEQYF. The CDR3 DNA reads TGCGCCAGCAGCCAAGAAACTAGCGGGAACTACGAGCAGTACTTC.

The chain links TRBV5-6 to TRBJ1-2; D gene ambiguous. The CDR3 contains 18 residues. Trimming took off 0 bases at V and 0 bases at J, with 18 bases between the two ends. Per germline, CDR1 SGHDT and CDR2 YYEEEE. The CDR3 DNA follows: TGTGCCAGCAGCTTGGGGTGGTCAGGCGTATCGGCTAACTATGGCTACACCTTC. Translation: CASSLGWSGVSANYGYTF.

The chain links TRBV7-9 to TRBJ2-3; the match to TRBD2 covers 7 bases. The germline V gene encodes CDR1 SEHNR and CDR2 FQNEAQ (reference sequence). Trimming took 4 bases from V and 1 from J; bases not matched to a gene: 5. The CDR3 has 15 residues. The CDR3 region is CASSSRGRGTDTQYF. In DNA form, the CDR3 reads TGTGCCAGCAGCTCGCGAGGGAGGGGCACAGATACGCAGTATTTT.

The V gene is TRBV30, the J gene TRBJ2-5; D possibly corresponds to TRBD1 (5 bases). The CDR3 is made up of 14 amino acids. The germline V and J ends were trimmed by 4 bases and 1 base, with 13 bases remaining between them. CDR1 is GTSNPN and CDR2 is SVGIG in the germline V gene (reference sequence). The CDR3 DNA follows: TGTGCCTGGACGGAGACAGAAGTCCAAGAGACCCAGTACTTC. Residues: CAWTETEVQETQYF.

V is TRBV2 and J is TRBJ1-2, with D unresolved. Germline V gives CDR1 SNHLY, CDR2 FYNNEI. Trimming took off 5 bases at V and 5 bases at J, with 9 bases between the two ends. This CDR3 spans 12 amino acids. For the CDR3, the DNA is TGTGCCAGCAGTCTAGGGAATTATGGCTACACCTTC. Its translation is CASSLGNYGYTF.